Shown below are 22 T cell receptor beta chains from a single sample sequenced in a study of cytomegalovirus exposure and HLA in healthy donors. A multiplex PCR was run with 60 Vbeta primers and 13 Jbeta primers. Sequencing used immunoSEQ multiplex PCR; TCRdb keeps in-frame clones, though not all of them. The data hold some 150,000 clones, with 65% to 90% observed a single time. Sequenced: PBMCs. All receptors come from a female donor in good health and CMV-seronegative.

With regard to this clone: At one end, the junction sequence differs from germline, possibly due to a read error. The chain carries TRBV11-2 and TRBJ2-6; 8 bases are a match to TRBD1. This CDR3 is built from 17 residues. Germline V gene sequence: CDR1 SGHAT, CDR2 FQNNGV. In DNA, the CDR3 is TGTGCCAGCAGCTTAGAGGACAGGGCAGCTGGGACCAACGTCCTGACTTTC. Amino acid sequence: CASSLEDRAAGTNVLTF.

This clone came up a few times. The V gene is TRBV5-1, the J gene TRBJ2-3, with D tentatively TRBD2 (5 bases). The CDR3 is 16 residues long. Germline lookup yields CDR1 SGHRS and CDR2 YFSETQ. V was pared by 4 bases and J by 2 bases, with 17 bases between. As DNA, the CDR3 is TGCGCCAGCAGCCCGGCTGGCGGGTTTTTCACAGATACGCAGTATTTT. It specifies CASSPAGGFFTDTQYF. Full variable domain (rest looked up from reference TRBV5-1 and TRBJ2-3): KAGVTQTPRYLIKTRGQQVTLSCSPISGHRSVSWYQQTPGQGLQFLFEYFSETQRNKGNFPGRFSGRQFSNSRSEMNVSTLELGDSALYLCASSPAGGFFTDTQYFGPGTRLTVL.

The chain combines TRBV29-1 with TRBJ1-5; a weak D match, TRBD1 (5 bases). The V gene's germline CDR1 is SQVTM and CDR2 ANQGSEA. Trimming took off 7 bases at V and 11 bases at J, with 21 bases between the two ends. The CDR3 covers 13 residues. The CDR3 is CSAGGGSQGAQHF. The CDR3 coding sequence is TGCAGCGCCGGGGGAGGCAGCCAAGGGGCCCAGCATTTT.

This chain links TRBV9 with TRBJ1-2, with D possibly TRBD1 on 6 matching bases. Looked up from germline, CDR1 is SGDLS and CDR2 is YYNGEE. Trimming pared 4 bases from V and 4 bases from J, leaving 14 bases between. The CDR3 contains 14 residues. CDR3 region: CASSSAGQSYGYTF. The CDR3 nucleotides are TGTGCCAGCAGCTCCGCCGGACAGTCCTATGGCTACACCTTC.

The chain carries TRBV10-1 and TRBJ2-4, with 8 bases matching TRBD2. Per germline, CDR1 WNHNN and CDR2 SYGVQD (reference sequence). This CDR3 is 13 amino acids long. Germline trimming cut 6 bases from V and 7 bases from J; bases unmatched to any gene: 5. This CDR3 reads CASSPGLGNIQYF. CDR3 bases: TGCGCCAGCAGCCCGGGACTAGGGAACATTCAGTACTTC.

The V call is TRBV6-5, the J call TRBJ1-2; 8 bases fit TRBD1. CDR1 is MNHEY, CDR2 SVGAGI, per germline. J lost 5 bases, V lost 5 bases, and 10 bases had no gene match. The CDR3 covers 15 residues. The CDR3 spells CASSHQQGGEYGYTF. DNA of the CDR3: TGTGCCAGCAGTCACCAACAGGGGGGAGAATATGGCTACACCTTC.

V gene TRBV6-5 combines with J gene TRBJ1-5; the match to TRBD1 covers 9 bases. J was trimmed by 7 bases and V by 2 bases; bases with no gene match: 6. Germline loops: CDR1 MNHEY, CDR2 SVGAGI. The CDR3 runs 15 residues. This CDR3 is CASSYRTTGGQPQHF. CDR3 bases: TGTGCCAGCAGTTACCGTACGACAGGGGGACAGCCCCAGCATTTT.

The chain couples TRBV5-4 to TRBJ1-2, with a weak D call TRBD1 (5 bases). V lost 4 bases to trimming and J lost 10 bases, with 17 bases between them. In germline, CDR1 is SGHNT, CDR2 YYREEE (reference sequence). The CDR3 has 13 residues. The CDR3 nucleotides read TGTGCCAGCAGCGGATCGGGACTGTCGGACTACACCTTC. It yields the protein CASSGSGLSDYTF.

The chain carries TRBV9 and TRBJ2-1; tentative D call: TRBD1 (5 bases). The CDR3 consists of 16 residues. The V gene's germline CDR1 is SGDLS and CDR2 YYNGEE. V lost 3 bases and J 1 base, leaving 14 bases between the germline ends. CDR3 nucleotide sequence: TGTGCCAGCAGCGAGGGGCAGGGAATGTCCTACAATGAGCAGTTCTTC. This gives the protein CASSEGQGMSYNEQFF.

V gene TRBV6-5 combines with J gene TRBJ2-1, with TRBD1 matching 8 bases. The CDR3 is 16 amino acids. V trimming: 2 bases; J trimming: 7 bases; junction bases outside the gene matches: 10. From germline, CDR1 is MNHEY and CDR2 SVGAGI. The CDR3 bases are TGTGCCAGCAGTTACCAGGGACAGGCAACGAGGAATGAGCAGTTCTTC. Translation gives CASSYQGQATRNEQFF.

The DNA for the CDR3 is TGCGCCAGCAGCTTGGGGTTCGGGTTTGGGAACACTGAAGCTTTCTTT. Amino acids: CASSLGFGFGNTEAFF. The chain employs TRBV5-1 and TRBJ1-1; unclear D gene. Deletions cut 0 bases from V and 1 base from J, with 13 bases between. This CDR3 spans 16 amino acids. Looked up from germline, CDR1 is SGHRS and CDR2 is YFSETQ.

The chain employs TRBV27 and TRBJ2-7; no firm D call. Germline V CDR1 and CDR2: MNHEY, SMNVEV (reference sequence). The CDR3 loop spans 17 amino acids. Trimming took 10 bases from V and 0 from J, leaving 25 bases between them. The CDR3 is CATSPMVVRLSSYEQYF. The CDR3 nucleotides read TGTGCCACCAGCCCCATGGTAGTGCGGCTAAGCTCCTACGAGCAGTACTTC.

The genes are TRBV7-9 and TRBJ1-1; D is possibly TRBD1 (5 bases). The ends were cut back, 5 bases at V and 0 bases at J, with 7 bases in the middle. CDR3 length: 13 residues. Germline-derived CDR1 and CDR2 are SEHNR and FQNEAQ (reference sequence). The DNA of the CDR3 is TGTGCCAGCAGCAAGACAGTGAACACTGAAGCTTTCTTT. This encodes CASSKTVNTEAFF. Filled out from reference TRBV7-9 and TRBJ1-1, the complete variable domain reads DTGVSQNPRHKITKRGQNVTFRCDPISEHNRLYWYRQTLGQGPEFLTYFQNEAQLEKSRLLSDRFSAERPKGSFSTLEIQRTEQGDSAMYLCASSKTVNTEAFFGQGTRLTVV.

The V gene is TRBV6-5, the J gene TRBJ2-7, with a weak D call TRBD1 (5 bases). Germline V gene sequence: CDR1 MNHEY, CDR2 SVGAGI. The CDR3 is 14 residues long. Deletions cut 4 bases from V and 2 bases from J, with 12 bases between. The CDR3 DNA reads TGTGCCAGCAGTTTATACAGGAATCCCTACGAGCAGTACTTC. Translated, it gives CASSLYRNPYEQYF.

V is TRBV5-1 and J is TRBJ1-4; D is perhaps TRBD1 (5 bases). Germline loops: CDR1 SGHRS, CDR2 YFSETQ. Trimming removed 4 bases from V and 4 bases from J, with 14 bases in between. The CDR3 is 15 amino acids. CDR3 amino acids: CASSALGGDNEKLFF. CDR3 nucleotide sequence: TGCGCCAGCAGCGCCCTGGGAGGGGATAATGAAAAACTGTTTTTT.

The chain joins TRBV5-6 to TRBJ2-7; 9 nucleotides align to TRBD1. CDR3 length equals 13 residues. Germline V CDR1 and CDR2: SGHDT, YYEEEE. V was clipped by 4 bases and J by 10 bases; unmatched bases: 9. This CDR3 reads CASSMGQGGIQYF. Here the CDR3 DNA reads TGTGCCAGCAGCATGGGACAGGGTGGAATTCAGTACTTC. The complete variable domain, with remaining parts taken from reference TRBV5-6 and TRBJ2-7, reads DAGVTQSPTHLIKTRGQQVTLRCSPKSGHDTVSWYQQALGQGPQFIFQYYEEEERQRGNFPDRFSGHQFPNYSSELNVNALLLGDSALYLCASSMGQGGIQYFGPGTRLTVT.

The gene calls are TRBV2 and TRBJ2-5, with D maybe TRBD2 (6 bases). Germline-derived CDR1 and CDR2 are SNHLY and FYNNEI. CDR3 length: 16 amino acids. V lost 5 bases to trimming and J lost 0 bases, with 16 bases between them. The CDR3 protein is CASSRLATRYQETQYF. DNA of the CDR3: TGTGCCAGCAGTCGGCTAGCGACCAGGTACCAAGAGACCCAGTACTTC. The full variable domain, rest sourced from reference TRBV2 and TRBJ2-5, is EPEVTQTPSHQVTQMGQEVILRCVPISNHLYFYWYRQILGQKVEFLVSFYNNEISEKSEIFDDQFSVERPDGSNFTLKIRSTKLEDSAMYFCASSRLATRYQETQYFGPGTRLLVL.

V usage is TRBV6-1 and J usage is TRBJ2-5, with D tentatively TRBD2 (7 bases). Germline V gives CDR1 MNHNS, CDR2 SASEGT. There are 14 residues in the CDR3. V lost 4 bases and J lost 5, with 14 bases in between. Written as DNA, the CDR3 is TGTGCCAGCAGTGGGTCAGCGGGACACGAGACCCAGTACTTC. Translated, it gives CASSGSAGHETQYF.

The chain employs TRBV6-1 and TRBJ1-2; D uncertain. V was cut by 1 base and J by 4 bases, with 7 bases left in between. From germline, CDR1 is MNHNS and CDR2 SASEGT. This CDR3 has 13 amino acids. CDR3 protein: CASSEGEVYGYTF. The DNA of the CDR3 is TGTGCCAGCAGTGAAGGGGAGGTCTATGGCTACACCTTC.

The rearrangement joins TRBV18 to TRBJ2-1; TRBD2 matches at 13 bases. Germline V lookup: CDR1 KGHSH, CDR2 LQKENI. With 0 bases clipped from V and 2 bases from J, the junction kept 1 base outside the gene matches. The CDR3 is 17 residues long. CDR3 loop: CASSPPGLAGAYNEQFF. DNA for the CDR3: TGTGCCAGCTCACCACCCGGACTAGCGGGAGCCTACAATGAGCAGTTCTTC.

This clone has only a few counts. The chain combines TRBV2 with TRBJ2-7, with D perhaps TRBD1 (5 bases). V was trimmed by 3 bases and J by 5 bases, leaving 11 bases between them. CDR1 and CDR2 (germline): SNHLY, FYNNEI. The CDR3 is made up of 13 amino acids. CDR3 residues: CASSDRRADEQYF. CDR3 bases: TGTGCCAGCAGTGACCGCAGGGCGGACGAGCAGTACTTC.

The genes are TRBV2 and TRBJ2-7, with a weak D call TRBD2 (6 bases). The V gene lost 7 bases and the J gene lost 5 bases, with 18 bases spanning the gap. Germline CDR1 is SNHLY and CDR2 is FYNNEI. The CDR3 is 14 residues long. CDR3 amino acids: CASIGEVVVDEQYF. Here the CDR3 DNA reads TGTGCCAGCATTGGGGAGGTGGTAGTAGACGAGCAGTACTTC.